This TCR beta chain was identified in a study of blood T cell repertoires in COVID-19. Per the original methods: Estimation of nucleated cell counts relied on the amplification of reference gene primers. Only in-frame clones appear in the TCRdb table, and some are missing; sequencing was by immunoSEQ multiplex PCR. The DNA gave D and trimming, while V, J and clone size come from that table. The sample lists about 74,000 clones, around 77% occurring once. Germline CDR1 is MDHEN and CDR2 is SYDVKM. The CDR3 is 16 residues long. V lost 5 bases and J 2 bases, leaving 15 bases between the germline ends. The sequenced sample consisted of peripheral blood. The receptor was derived from a man aged 70-80 years with active or convalescent COVID-19. The chain is built from TRBV28 and TRBJ2-2; D perhaps matches TRBD1 (6 bases). The CDR3 nucleotides are TGTGCCAGCAGTCCCGGACAGATCTATAACACCGGGGAGCTGTTTTTT. Translated: CASSPGQIYNTGELFF.